The entry that follows covers one T cell receptor beta chain sequence. The data are from a study of T cell changes during pregnancy in multiple sclerosis. CDR3 length: 14 amino acids. Germline CDR1 SNHLY, CDR2 FYNNEI. Trimming removed 11 bases at V and 0 bases at J, with 14 bases between. Sequencing was performed with immunoSEQ multiplex PCR; in TCRdb, only in-frame clones are kept and a portion is missing. The table shows some 18,000 clones, with about 89% occurring only once. The sequence was collected from a female donor in good health, enrolled as a control in a pregnancy study. The chain combines TRBV2 with TRBJ2-1; D gene unclear. Sequencing used CD8+ T cells from peripheral blood mononuclear cells, obtained in the third trimester of pregnancy. CDR3 residues: CAGFVESSYNEQFF. Here the CDR3 DNA reads TGTGCCGGTTTTGTGGAGAGCTCCTACAATGAGCAGTTCTTC.